A single sample is the source of the 7 T cell receptor beta chains below, sequenced in a study of T-cell memory formation after mild COVID-19. Each CDR3 protein is one row after TCRdb ran MiXCR on the 5' RACE reads. This sample has 350,000 to 500,000 distinct CDR3 sequences, with roughly 18% found just once. The sample was PBMCs or a T cell subset sorted from them (not recorded which). The origin of the receptors is a man between 18 and 35 years old who had mild COVID-19 (a few samples of this study predate the infection). Cell type and time point are not known.

This clonotype was counted a few times. The junction does not match germline at one end; this may be a read error. The chain combines TRBV7-7 with TRBJ2-2; D might be TRBD2 (5 bases). This CDR3 region has 13 residues. CDR1 is SSHAT and CDR2 is FNYEAQ in the germline V gene (reference sequence). CDR3 sequence: CASSLERDGELFF. CDR3 sequence (DNA): TGTGCTAGCAGCTTGGAGAGGGACGGGGAGCTGTTTTTT. Drawing the rest from reference TRBV7-7 and TRBJ2-2, the complete variable domain is GAGVSQSPRYKVTKRGQDVTLRCDPISSHATLYWYQQALGQGPEFLTYFNYEAQPDKSGLPSDRFSAERPEGSISTLTIQRTEQRDSAMYRCASSLERDGELFFGEGSRLTVL.

The chain recombines TRBV7-2 with TRBJ1-2; D remains ambiguous. Trimming shortened V by 5 bases and J by 0 bases, and 16 bases separated the two germline ends. CDR1 and CDR2 from the germline V gene are SGHTA and FQGNSA. The CDR3 has 16 residues. CDR3 nucleotide sequence: TGTGCCAGCAGCCCCCAAGGGCAGATTGCTAACTATGGCTACACCTTC. Amino acid sequence: CASSPQGQIANYGYTF.

The CDR3 region is CASSDRAPGETQYF. The CDR3 DNA sequence: TGTGCCAGCAGCGACAGAGCCCCAGGGGAGACCCAGTACTTC. The chain couples TRBV12-3 or TRBV12-4 to TRBJ2-5; D perhaps matches TRBD1 (5 bases). CDR3 length equals 14 residues. V was shortened by 6 bases and J by 5 bases, with 16 bases between the two germline ends.

The rearrangement joins TRBV29-1 to TRBJ2-5; D is ambiguous. The CDR3 length is 11 residues. V lost 1 base and J lost 3, with 3 bases in between. The germline V gene encodes CDR1 SQVTM and CDR2 ANQGSEA. CDR3 loop: CSVEGEETQYF. In nucleotides, the CDR3 is TGCAGCGTTGAAGGTGAAGAGACCCAGTACTTC. Looking up the rest from reference TRBV29-1 and TRBJ2-5 gives the full variable domain: SAVISQKPSRDICQRGTSLTIQCQVDSQVTMMFWYRQQPGQSLTLIATANQGSEATYESGFVIDKFPISRPNLTFSTLTVSNMSPEDSSIYLCSVEGEETQYFGPGTRLLVL.

This clonotype was picked up a small number of times. V is TRBV25-1 and J is TRBJ2-3; 7 nucleotides agree with TRBD1. Losses at the gene ends were 4 bases for V and 4 bases for J; bases not matched to a gene: 17. This CDR3 has 18 amino acids. Germline CDR1 reads MGHDK; CDR2 reads SYGVNS. CDR3 loop: CASSGGPVTGILSDTQYF. The CDR3, as DNA: TGTGCCAGCAGTGGGGGGCCCGTGACAGGGATTCTGTCAGATACGCAGTATTTT.

The rearrangement joins TRBV28 to TRBJ2-3, with unresolved D. Germline V gives CDR1 MDHEN, CDR2 SYDVKM. This CDR3 region has 13 residues. The V end was cut by 7 bases, the J end by 1 base, with 9 bases between. CDR3 DNA sequence: TGTGCCAGCACTGTCTCCGGCACAGATACGCAGTATTTT. Its translation: CASTVSGTDTQYF.

This clonotype was detected many times. The J gene is TRBJ2-1, the V gene TRBV3-1; 9 bases line up with TRBD2. The V and J ends lost 11 bases and 0 bases, in that order; junction bases with no gene match: 2. This CDR3 is 13 amino acids long. Germline V CDR1 and CDR2: LGHDT, YNNKEL (reference sequence). CDR3 region: CAAGGSSYNEQFF. CDR3 bases: TGTGCCGCGGGGGGGAGCTCCTACAATGAGCAGTTCTTC.